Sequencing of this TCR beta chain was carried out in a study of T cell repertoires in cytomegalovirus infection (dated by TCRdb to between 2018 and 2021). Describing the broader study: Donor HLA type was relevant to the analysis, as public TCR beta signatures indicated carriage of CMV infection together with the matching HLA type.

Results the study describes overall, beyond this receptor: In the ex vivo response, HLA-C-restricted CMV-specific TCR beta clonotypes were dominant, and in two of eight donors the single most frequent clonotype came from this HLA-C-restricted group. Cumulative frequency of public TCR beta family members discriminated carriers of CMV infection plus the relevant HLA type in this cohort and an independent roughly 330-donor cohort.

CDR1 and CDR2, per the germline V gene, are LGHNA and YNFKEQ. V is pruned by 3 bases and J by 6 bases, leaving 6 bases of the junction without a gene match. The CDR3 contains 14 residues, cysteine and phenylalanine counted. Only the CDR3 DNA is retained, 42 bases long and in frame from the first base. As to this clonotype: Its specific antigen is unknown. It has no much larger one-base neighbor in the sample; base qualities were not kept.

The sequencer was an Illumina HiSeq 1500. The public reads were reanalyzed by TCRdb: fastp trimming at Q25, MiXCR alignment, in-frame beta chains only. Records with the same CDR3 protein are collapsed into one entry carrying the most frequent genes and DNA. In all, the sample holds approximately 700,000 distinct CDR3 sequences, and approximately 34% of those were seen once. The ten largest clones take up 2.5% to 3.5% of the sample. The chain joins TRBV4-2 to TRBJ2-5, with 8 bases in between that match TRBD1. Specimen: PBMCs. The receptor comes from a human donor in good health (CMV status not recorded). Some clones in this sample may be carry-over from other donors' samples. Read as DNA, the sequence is TGTGCCAGCAGCCAGGAGGACAGGGCCCAGACCCAGTACTTC. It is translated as CASSQEDRAQTQYF.